The 4 T cell receptor beta chains below all came from one sample that was sequenced in a study of T cells after yellow fever vaccination. TCRdb re-called the 5' RACE reads with MiXCR, one entry per CDR3 protein. The sample carries hundreds of thousands of distinct CDR3 sequences, roughly 12% recorded once. The material was PBMCs, obtained on the day of the first yellow fever vaccination. These TCRs come from a man aged 18-30 years who received the YFV17D yellow fever vaccine.

This clonotype was seen repeatedly, ten times or more. This rearrangement joins TRBV12-3 or TRBV12-4 to TRBJ2-5; D unclear. This CDR3 is 12 amino acids long. The ends were cut back, 3 bases at V and 3 bases at J, with 5 bases in the middle. CDR3 bases: TGTGCCAGCAGTTTTCTGGAAGAGACCCAGTACTTC. This translates into CASSFLEETQYF.

The chain has TRBV6-1 and TRBJ2-3; D might be TRBD1 (6 bases). There are 15 residues in the CDR3. V was cut by 6 bases and J by 4 bases, with 17 bases left in between. Germline values: CDR1 MNHNS, CDR2 SASEGT. CDR3 sequence reads: CASSKQGNWADTQYF. Written as DNA, the CDR3 is TGTGCCAGCAGCAAACAGGGTAATTGGGCAGATACGCAGTATTTT.

V is TRBV6-5 and J is TRBJ2-1; no firm D call. CDR3 size: 15 residues. Looked up from germline, CDR1 is MNHEY and CDR2 is SVGAGI. V was clipped by 0 bases and J by 4 bases, with 10 bases between them. The CDR3 DNA follows: TGTGCCAGCAGTTACTCGATCCAAGGTTACAATGAGCAGTTCTTC. Translating it yields CASSYSIQGYNEQFF.

There are a few counts of this clonotype. The chain links TRBV5-1 to TRBJ2-3; D may correspond to TRBD1 or TRBD2 (5 bases each). The germline gives CDR1 SGHRS, CDR2 YFSETQ. The CDR3 contains 15 residues. V lost 5 bases to trimming and J lost 2 bases, with 15 bases between them. The CDR3 is CASRFRDGDTDTQYF. The CDR3 DNA is TGCGCCAGCAGGTTCCGGGACGGTGACACAGATACGCAGTATTTT.